What follows is one T cell receptor beta chain and its context. This clonotype turned up a few times. Its target antigen remains unknown. Nothing much larger sits one base from this clone, and base qualities are not available. The sample originates from a study of T cells after yellow fever vaccination (dated by TCRdb to the late 2010s). Context from the whole study: The SMART-Seq v4 Ultra Low Input RNA kit was used to prepare libraries from fractions with low cell numbers. To follow T-cell clones before and after both primary and booster YFV17D yellow fever vaccination, bulk TCR alpha and beta repertoires underwent longitudinal sequencing. Two healthy male donors, one aged 18 to 30 and one aged 30 to 40 years, made up the cohort. Blood samples were taken at several timepoints before and after primary and secondary immunization, and bulk PBMC replicates and cell subsets were isolated.

According to the study, the label for this sample's treatment or condition signals: live attenuated yellow fever vaccine strain. At each blood-draw timepoint, two biological replicates of bulk PBMCs were obtained. PBMCs were isolated from peripheral blood using a standard Ficoll-Paque protocol. TriZol was used to extract RNA from bulk PBMCs, CD4 and CD8 fractions, and dextramer-positive and dextramer-negative fractions. Synthesis of TCR cDNA relied on 5'RACE template switching, a step that introduced a universal primer site along with unique molecular identifiers. cDNA synthesis was primed from both the TCR alpha and TCR beta constant segments. Two PCR steps were used to amplify libraries, with sample barcodes and sequencing adapters being added in the second step. Sequencing of libraries was performed on Illumina HiSeq 2500 (2x100 bp) or NovaSeq (2x150 bp). Per the original workflow: Reads were demultiplexed and collapsed into UMI consensus sequences with MIGEC, and V(D)J alignment was performed with MiXCR. Vaccine-responding clonotypes were defined with edgeR using replicate PBMC samples, requiring FDR below 0.01 and a log2 fold change above 5 up to day 15. Each bulk clonotype was labeled CD4 or CD8 based on which sequenced repertoire, CD4 or CD8, contained the clonotype at higher abundance. TCRdb applied fastp at Q25 and MiXCR to the public reads, then kept only in-frame beta chains. Records with the same CDR3 protein are collapsed into one entry carrying the most frequent genes and DNA. None of the V and J calls come from the authors' own analysis; TCRdb made them. The sample contains approximately 580,000 distinct CDR3 sequences, around 16% of them found a single time. 15% to 20% of the sample comes from the top ten.

The CDR3 spans 14 residues, from the cysteine through the phenylalanine. Only CDR3 DNA is held: 42 bases, read in frame from base 1. According to the germline V gene, CDR1 reads SGHTA and CDR2 reads FQGNSA. V loses 4 bases of germline sequence and J loses 10 bases, and the interval between the two ends is 19 bases. What the research found in general, with its limitations: Computational filtering was needed because FACS-sorted repertoires could contain abundant contaminating clonotypes from the bulk population. Most clones expanded after primary vaccination (around 96% of CD4 and around nine tenths of CD8) were re-detected after the booster, suggesting that broad memory maintenance occurred. A small share of clonotypes was detected in both CD4 and CD8 compartments, with the overlap likely arising from convergent recombination. Only a couple of donors were included in the study, so the extent to which the findings can be generalized is limited. Compared with the primary T-cell response, the secondary T-cell response was faster but weaker, reaching its peak on day 5 rather than on day 15.

Sequencing used PBMCs, obtained about 5 days after the first yellow fever vaccination. The rearranged segments are TRBV7-2 and TRBJ1-1; possibly the D gene is TRBD1, per 5 matching bases. This receptor was identified in a young man who received the YFV17D yellow fever vaccine. The CDR3 protein sequence reads: CASSSGPGGKRAFF. The bases are TGTGCCAGCAGCTCCGGCCCGGGGGGGAAGAGAGCTTTCTTT.